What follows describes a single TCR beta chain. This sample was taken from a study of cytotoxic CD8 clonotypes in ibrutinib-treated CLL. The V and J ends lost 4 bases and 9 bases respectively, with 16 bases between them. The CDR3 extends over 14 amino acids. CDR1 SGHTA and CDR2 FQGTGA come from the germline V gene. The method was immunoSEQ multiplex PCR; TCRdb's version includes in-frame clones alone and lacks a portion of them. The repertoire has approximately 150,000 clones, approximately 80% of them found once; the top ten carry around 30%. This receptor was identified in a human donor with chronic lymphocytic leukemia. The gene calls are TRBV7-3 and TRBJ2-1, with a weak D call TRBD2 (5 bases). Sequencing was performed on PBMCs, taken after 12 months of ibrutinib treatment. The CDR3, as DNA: TGTGCCAGCAGCTCCCCCGAGGCCCGGGGTGAGCAGTTCTTC. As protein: CASSSPEARGEQFF. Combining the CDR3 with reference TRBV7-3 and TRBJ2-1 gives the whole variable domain GAGVSQTPSNKVTEKGKYVELRCDPISGHTALYWYRQSLGQGPEFLIYFQGTGAADDSGLPNDRFFAVRPEGSVSTLKIQRTERGDSAVYLCASSSPEARGEQFFGPGTRLTVL.